This TCR beta chain originates from a study of T cells after yellow fever vaccination. Germline V gene data show CDR1 as KGHDR and CDR2 as SFDVKD. This CDR3 region has 13 residues. Trimming removed 7 bases from V and 4 bases from J, with 12 bases in between. MiXCR, applied by TCRdb to the 5' RACE reads, yields one record per CDR3 protein. Of 620,000 or so distinct CDR3 sequences in the sample, 12% were seen once. V and J are TRBV24-1 and TRBJ2-5; weak D call: TRBD1 (6 bases). The input for sequencing was PBMCs, taken on the day of the yellow fever booster vaccination. This sequence was found in a man aged 30 to 39 who received the YFV17D yellow fever vaccine. The CDR3 DNA follows: TGTGCCACCAGGGGGACACGAGGAGAGACCCAGTACTTC. Its protein is CATRGTRGETQYF.